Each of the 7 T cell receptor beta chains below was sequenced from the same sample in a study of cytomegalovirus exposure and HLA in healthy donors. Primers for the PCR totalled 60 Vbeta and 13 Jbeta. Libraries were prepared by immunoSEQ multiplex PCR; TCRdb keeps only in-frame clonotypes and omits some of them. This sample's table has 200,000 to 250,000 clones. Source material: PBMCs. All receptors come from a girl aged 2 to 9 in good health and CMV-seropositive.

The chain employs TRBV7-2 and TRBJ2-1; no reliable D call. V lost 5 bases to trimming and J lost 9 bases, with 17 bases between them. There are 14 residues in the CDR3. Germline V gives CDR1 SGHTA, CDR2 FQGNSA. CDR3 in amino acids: CASSPLGGRSEQFF. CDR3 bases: TGTGCCAGCAGCCCCCTGGGTGGTAGGAGTGAGCAGTTCTTC.

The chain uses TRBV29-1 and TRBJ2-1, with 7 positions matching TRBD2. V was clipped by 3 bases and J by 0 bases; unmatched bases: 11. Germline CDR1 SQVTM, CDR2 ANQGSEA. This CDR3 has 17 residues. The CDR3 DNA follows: TGCAGCGTTGAGGGGGGGTTGGGTTTAAGCTCCTACAATGAGCAGTTCTTC. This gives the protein CSVEGGLGLSSYNEQFF.

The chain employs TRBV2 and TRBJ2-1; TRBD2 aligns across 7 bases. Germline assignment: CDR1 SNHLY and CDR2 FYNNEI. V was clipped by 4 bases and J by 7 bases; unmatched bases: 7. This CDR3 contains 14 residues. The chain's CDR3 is CASSGLASTNEQFF. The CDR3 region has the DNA TGTGCCAGCAGTGGACTAGCTTCTACGAATGAGCAGTTCTTC. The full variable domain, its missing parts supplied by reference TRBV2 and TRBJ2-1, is EPEVTQTPSHQVTQMGQEVILRCVPISNHLYFYWYRQILGQKVEFLVSFYNNEISEKSEIFDDQFSVERPDGSNFTLKIRSTKLEDSAMYFCASSGLASTNEQFFGPGTRLTVL.

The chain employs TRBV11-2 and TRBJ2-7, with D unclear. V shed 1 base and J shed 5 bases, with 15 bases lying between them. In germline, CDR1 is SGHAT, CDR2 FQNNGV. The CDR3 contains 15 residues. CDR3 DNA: TGTGCCAGCAGCTTAGCCCCCGGTCTACCGGACGAGCAGTACTTC. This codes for CASSLAPGLPDEQYF.

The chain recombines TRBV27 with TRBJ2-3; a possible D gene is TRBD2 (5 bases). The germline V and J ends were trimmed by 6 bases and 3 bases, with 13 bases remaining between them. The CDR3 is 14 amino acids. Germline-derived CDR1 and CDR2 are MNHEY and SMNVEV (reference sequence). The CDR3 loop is CASRTDGKTDTQYF. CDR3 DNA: TGTGCCAGCAGAACGGACGGGAAAACAGATACGCAGTATTTT.

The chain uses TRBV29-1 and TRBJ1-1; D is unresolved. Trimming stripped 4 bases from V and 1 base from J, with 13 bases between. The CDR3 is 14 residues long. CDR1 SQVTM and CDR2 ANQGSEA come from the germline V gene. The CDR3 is CSVVLAGENTEAFF. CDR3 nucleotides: TGCAGCGTTGTGCTTGCAGGCGAGAACACTGAAGCTTTCTTT.

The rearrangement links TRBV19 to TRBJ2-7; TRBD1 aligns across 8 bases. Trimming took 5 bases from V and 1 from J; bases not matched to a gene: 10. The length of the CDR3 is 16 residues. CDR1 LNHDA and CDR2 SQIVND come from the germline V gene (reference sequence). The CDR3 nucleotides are TGTGCCAGTAGTCCCTTCGGACAGGGCGGATCCTACGAGCAGTACTTC. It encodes CASSPFGQGGSYEQYF. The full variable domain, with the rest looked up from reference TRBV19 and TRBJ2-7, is DGGITQSPKYLFRKEGQNVTLSCEQNLNHDAMYWYRQDPGQGLRLIYYSQIVNDFQKGDIAEGYSVSREKKESFPLTVTSAQKNPTAFYLCASSPFGQGGSYEQYFGPGTRLTVT.